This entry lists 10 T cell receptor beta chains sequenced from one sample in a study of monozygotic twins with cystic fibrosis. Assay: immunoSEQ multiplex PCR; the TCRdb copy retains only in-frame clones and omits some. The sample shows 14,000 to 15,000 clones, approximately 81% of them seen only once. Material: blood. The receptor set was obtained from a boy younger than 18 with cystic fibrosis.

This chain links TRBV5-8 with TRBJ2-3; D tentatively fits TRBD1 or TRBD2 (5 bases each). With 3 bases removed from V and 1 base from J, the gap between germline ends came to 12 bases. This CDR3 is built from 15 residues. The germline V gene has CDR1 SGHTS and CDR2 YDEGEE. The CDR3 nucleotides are TGTGCCAGCAGCTGGGACGGGGTGGGCACAGATACGCAGTATTTT. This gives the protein CASSWDGVGTDTQYF.

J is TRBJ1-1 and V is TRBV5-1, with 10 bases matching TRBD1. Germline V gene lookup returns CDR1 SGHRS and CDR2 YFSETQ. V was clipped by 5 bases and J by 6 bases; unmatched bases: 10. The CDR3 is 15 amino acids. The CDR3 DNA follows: TGCGCCAGCAGTCGGCCGGGACAGGGGAATGCTGAAGCTTTCTTT. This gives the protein CASSRPGQGNAEAFF.

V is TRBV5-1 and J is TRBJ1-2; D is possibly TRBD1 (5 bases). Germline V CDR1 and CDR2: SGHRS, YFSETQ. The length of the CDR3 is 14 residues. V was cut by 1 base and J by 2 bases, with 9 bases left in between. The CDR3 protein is CASSLTGDNYGYTF. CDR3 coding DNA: TGCGCCAGCAGCTTGACAGGCGACAACTATGGCTACACCTTC. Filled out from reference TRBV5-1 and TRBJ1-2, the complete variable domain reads KAGVTQTPRYLIKTRGQQVTLSCSPISGHRSVSWYQQTPGQGLQFLFEYFSETQRNKGNFPGRFSGRQFSNSRSEMNVSTLELGDSALYLCASSLTGDNYGYTFGSGTRLTVV.

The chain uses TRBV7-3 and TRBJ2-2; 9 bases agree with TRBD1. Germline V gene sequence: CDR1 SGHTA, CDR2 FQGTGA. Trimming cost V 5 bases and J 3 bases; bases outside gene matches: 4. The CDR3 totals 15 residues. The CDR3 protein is CASSPGQGYTGELFF. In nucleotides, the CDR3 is TGTGCCAGCAGCCCGGGACAGGGATACACCGGGGAGCTGTTTTTT.

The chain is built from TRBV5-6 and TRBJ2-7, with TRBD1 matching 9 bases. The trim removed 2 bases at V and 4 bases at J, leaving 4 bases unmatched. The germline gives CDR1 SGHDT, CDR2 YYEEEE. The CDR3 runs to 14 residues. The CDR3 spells CASSFGTGMYEQYF. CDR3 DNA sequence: TGTGCCAGCAGCTTTGGGACAGGGATGTACGAGCAGTACTTC.

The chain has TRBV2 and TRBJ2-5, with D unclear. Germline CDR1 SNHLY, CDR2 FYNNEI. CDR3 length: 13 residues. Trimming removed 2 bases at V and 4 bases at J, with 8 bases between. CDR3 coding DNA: TGTGCCAGCAGTGAAAGTGGCGGAGAGACCCAGTACTTC. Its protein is CASSESGGETQYF.

The CDR3 DNA reads as TGTGCCAGTAGTTGGATCCTCGCGGGGGACGATGAGCAGTTCTTC. This encodes CASSWILAGDDEQFF. The V call is TRBV19, the J call TRBJ2-1, with 7 nucleotides matching TRBD2. The germline CDR1 and CDR2 sequences are LNHDA and SQIVND (reference sequence). The CDR3 runs 15 residues. The V gene end was trimmed by 5 bases and the J gene end by 8 bases; junction bases not matched to a gene: 12.

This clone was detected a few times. CDR3 loop: CASSHSGGESYEQYF. In DNA form, the CDR3 reads TGCGCCAGCAGCCACTCGGGCGGGGAGTCCTACGAGCAGTACTTC. The V and J genes are TRBV5-1 and TRBJ2-7; tentative D call: TRBD2 (6 bases). The CDR3 is 15 amino acids. The V end was cut by 4 bases, the J end by 1 base, with 15 bases between. Germline V CDR1 and CDR2: SGHRS, YFSETQ.

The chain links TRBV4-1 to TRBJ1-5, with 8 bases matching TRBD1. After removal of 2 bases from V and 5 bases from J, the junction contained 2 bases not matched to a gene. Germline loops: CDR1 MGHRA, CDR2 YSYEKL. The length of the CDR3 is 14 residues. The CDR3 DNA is TGCGCCAGCAGCCAAACGACAGGGGATCAGCCCCAGCATTTT. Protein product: CASSQTTGDQPQHF.

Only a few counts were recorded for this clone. The CDR3 here is CSVSPGTSVYEQYF. The CDR3 DNA reads as TGCAGCGTTTCCCCGGGGACTAGCGTCTACGAGCAGTACTTC. V is TRBV29-1 and J is TRBJ2-7; 10 positions match TRBD2. The CDR3 has 14 amino acids. Germline loops: CDR1 SQVTM, CDR2 ANQGSEA. Trimming took 5 bases from V and 3 from J; bases not matched to a gene: 7.